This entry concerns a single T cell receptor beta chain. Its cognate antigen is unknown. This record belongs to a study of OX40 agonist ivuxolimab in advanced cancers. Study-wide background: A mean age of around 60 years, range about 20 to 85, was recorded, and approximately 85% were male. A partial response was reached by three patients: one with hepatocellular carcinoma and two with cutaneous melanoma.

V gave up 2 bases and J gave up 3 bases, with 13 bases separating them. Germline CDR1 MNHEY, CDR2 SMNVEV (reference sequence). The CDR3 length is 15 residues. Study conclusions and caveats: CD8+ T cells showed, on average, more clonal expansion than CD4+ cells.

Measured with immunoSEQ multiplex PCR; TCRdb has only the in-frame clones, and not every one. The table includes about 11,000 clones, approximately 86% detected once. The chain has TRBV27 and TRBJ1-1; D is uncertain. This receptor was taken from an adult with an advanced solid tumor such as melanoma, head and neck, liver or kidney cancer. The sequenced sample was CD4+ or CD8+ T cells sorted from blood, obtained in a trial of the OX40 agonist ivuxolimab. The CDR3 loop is CASSLVRVRDTEAFF. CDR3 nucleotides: TGTGCCAGCAGTTTAGTGAGGGTTCGGGACACTGAAGCTTTCTTT.